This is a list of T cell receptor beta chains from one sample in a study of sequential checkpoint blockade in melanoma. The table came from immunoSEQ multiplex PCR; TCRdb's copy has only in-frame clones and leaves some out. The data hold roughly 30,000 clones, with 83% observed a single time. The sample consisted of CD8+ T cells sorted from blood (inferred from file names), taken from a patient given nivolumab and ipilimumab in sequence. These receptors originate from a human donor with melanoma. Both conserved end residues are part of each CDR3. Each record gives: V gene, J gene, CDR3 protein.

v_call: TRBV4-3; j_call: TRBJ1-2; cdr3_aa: CASSQKLGAGYTF
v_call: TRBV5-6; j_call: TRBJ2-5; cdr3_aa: CASSTTGQETQYF
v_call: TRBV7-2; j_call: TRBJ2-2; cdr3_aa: CASSSFRRTGFNTGELFF
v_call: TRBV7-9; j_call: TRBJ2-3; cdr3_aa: CASSLGGRVTDTQYF
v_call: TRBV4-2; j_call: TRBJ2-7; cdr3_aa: CASSQGQSEVYEQYF
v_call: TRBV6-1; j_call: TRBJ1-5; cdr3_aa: CASSPKDSLYQPQHF
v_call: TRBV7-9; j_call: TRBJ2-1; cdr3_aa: CASSPSGGPYNEQFF
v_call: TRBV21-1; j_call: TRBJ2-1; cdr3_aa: CASSRDREVDEQFF
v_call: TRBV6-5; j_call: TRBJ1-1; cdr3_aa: CASTPGGLNTEAFF
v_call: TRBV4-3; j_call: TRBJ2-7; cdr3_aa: CASSLDRGRAYEQYF
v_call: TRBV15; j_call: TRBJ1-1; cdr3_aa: CATSTTRFERGTEAFF
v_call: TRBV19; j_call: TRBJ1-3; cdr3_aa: CASSIQGTGNTIYF
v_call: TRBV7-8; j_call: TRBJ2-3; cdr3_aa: CASSLMPSGSSSTDTQYF
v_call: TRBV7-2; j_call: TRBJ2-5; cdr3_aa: CASSLNREETQYF
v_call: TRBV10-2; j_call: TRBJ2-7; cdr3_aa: CASRTGGFDEQYF
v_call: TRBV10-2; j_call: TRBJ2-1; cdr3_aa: CASNDPLVDEQFF
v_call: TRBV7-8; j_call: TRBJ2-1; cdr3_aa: CASSPYSGSYNEQFF
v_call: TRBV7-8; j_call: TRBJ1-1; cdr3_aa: CASSLLGGSNTEAFF
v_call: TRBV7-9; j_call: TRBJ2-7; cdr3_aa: CASSLMGPNPHEQYF
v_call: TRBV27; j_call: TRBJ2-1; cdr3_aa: CASSLSPGLAENNEQFF
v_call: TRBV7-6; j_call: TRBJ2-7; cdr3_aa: CASGEGPSYEQYF
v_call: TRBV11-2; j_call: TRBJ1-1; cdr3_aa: CASSSPPGNTEAFF
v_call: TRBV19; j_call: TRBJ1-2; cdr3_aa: CASSWDNFYGYTF
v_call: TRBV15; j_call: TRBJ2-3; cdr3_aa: CATSNLGGSSTDTQYF